This T cell receptor (beta chain) was sequenced during a study of T cell changes during pregnancy in multiple sclerosis. Germline V gene sequence: CDR1 LNHDA, CDR2 SQIVND (reference sequence). J lost 6 bases, V lost 6 bases, and 4 bases had no gene match. The CDR3 consists of 14 residues. The repertoire was sequenced with immunoSEQ multiplex PCR; TCRdb's copy has only in-frame clones and lacks some. The sample records around 81,000 clones, just under 95% being singletons. V usage is TRBV19 and J usage is TRBJ2-7; 14 bases line up with TRBD2. Sequencing used peripheral blood, obtained after pregnancy. This receptor was taken from a female donor in good health, enrolled as a control in a pregnancy study. CDR3 coding DNA: TGTGCCAGTAGCCCCGGACTAGCGGGGGGCGAGCAGTACTTC. Protein sequence: CASSPGLAGGEQYF.